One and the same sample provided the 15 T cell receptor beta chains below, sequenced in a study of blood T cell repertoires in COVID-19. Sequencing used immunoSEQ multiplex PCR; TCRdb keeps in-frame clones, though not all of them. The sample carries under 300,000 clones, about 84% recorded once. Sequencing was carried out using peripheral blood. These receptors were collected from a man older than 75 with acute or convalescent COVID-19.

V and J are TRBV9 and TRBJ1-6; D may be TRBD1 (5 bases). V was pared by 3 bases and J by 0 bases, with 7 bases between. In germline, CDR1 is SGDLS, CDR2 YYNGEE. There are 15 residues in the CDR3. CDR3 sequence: CASSGGGSYNSPLHF. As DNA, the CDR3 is TGTGCCAGCAGCGGGGGGGGCTCCTATAATTCACCCCTCCACTTT. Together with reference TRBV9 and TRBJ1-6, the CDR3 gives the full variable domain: DSGVTQTPKHLITATGQRVTLRCSPRSGDLSVYWYQQSLDQGLQFLIQYYNGEERAKGNILERFSAQQFPDLHSELNLSSLELGDSALYFCASSGGGSYNSPLHFGNGTRLTVT.

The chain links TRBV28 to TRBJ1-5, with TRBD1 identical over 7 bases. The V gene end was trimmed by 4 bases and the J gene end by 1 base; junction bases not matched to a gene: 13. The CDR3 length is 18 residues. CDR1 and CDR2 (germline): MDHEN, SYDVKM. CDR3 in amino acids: CASSSLLKTGDSNQPQHF. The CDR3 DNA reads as TGTGCCAGCAGTTCGCTCCTAAAAACAGGGGACAGCAATCAGCCCCAGCATTTT.

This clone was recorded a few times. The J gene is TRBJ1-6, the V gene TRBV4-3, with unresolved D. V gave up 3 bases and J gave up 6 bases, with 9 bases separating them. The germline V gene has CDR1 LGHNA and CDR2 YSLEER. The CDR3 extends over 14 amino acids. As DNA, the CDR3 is TGCGCCAGCAGCCAGGGCAGAGCTAATTCACCCCTCCACTTT. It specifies CASSQGRANSPLHF.

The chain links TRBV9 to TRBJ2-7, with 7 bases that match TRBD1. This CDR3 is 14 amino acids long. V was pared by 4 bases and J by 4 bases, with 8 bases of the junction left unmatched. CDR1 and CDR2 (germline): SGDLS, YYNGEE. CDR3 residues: CASSPRTGGYEQYF. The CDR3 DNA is TGTGCCAGCAGCCCCCGGACAGGAGGTTACGAGCAGTACTTC.

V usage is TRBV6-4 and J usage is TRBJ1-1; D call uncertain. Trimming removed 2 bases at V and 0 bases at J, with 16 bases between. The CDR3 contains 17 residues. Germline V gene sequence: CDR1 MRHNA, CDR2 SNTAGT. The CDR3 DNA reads TGTGCCAGCAGTGACAGAGAAAGATTGATTATGAACACTGAAGCTTTCTTT. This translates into CASSDRERLIMNTEAFF.

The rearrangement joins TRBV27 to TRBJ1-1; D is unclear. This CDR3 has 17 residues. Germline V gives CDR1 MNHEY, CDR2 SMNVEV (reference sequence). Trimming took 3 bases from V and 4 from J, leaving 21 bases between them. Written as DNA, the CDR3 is TGTGCCAGCAGTTTTCGGTTCGGAGCCTCTCCGAGCACTGAAGCTTTCTTT. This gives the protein CASSFRFGASPSTEAFF.

The CDR3 sequence is CASTETSGVGGELFF. The CDR3 region has the DNA TGTGCCAGTACCGAAACTAGCGGGGTTGGCGGGGAGCTGTTTTTT. The chain links TRBV19 to TRBJ2-2; 10 positions agree with TRBD2. V trimming: 7 bases; J trimming: 7 bases; junction bases outside the gene matches: 9. Germline values: CDR1 LNHDA, CDR2 SQIVND (reference sequence). CDR3 length equals 15 residues.

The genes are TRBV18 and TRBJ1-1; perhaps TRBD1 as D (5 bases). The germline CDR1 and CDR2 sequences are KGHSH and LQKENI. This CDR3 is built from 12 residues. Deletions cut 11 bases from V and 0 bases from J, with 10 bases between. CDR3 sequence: CAAQGVNTEAFF. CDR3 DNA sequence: TGTGCCGCTCAGGGTGTGAACACTGAAGCTTTCTTT.

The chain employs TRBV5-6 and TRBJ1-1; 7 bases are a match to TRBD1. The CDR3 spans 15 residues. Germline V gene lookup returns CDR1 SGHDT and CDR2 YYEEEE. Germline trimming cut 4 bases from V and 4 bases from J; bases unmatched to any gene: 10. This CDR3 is CASSGQGVPVTEAFF. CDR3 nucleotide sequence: TGTGCCAGCAGCGGTCAGGGGGTACCCGTCACTGAAGCTTTCTTT. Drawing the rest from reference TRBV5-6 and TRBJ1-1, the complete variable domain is DAGVTQSPTHLIKTRGQQVTLRCSPKSGHDTVSWYQQALGQGPQFIFQYYEEEERQRGNFPDRFSGHQFPNYSSELNVNALLLGDSALYLCASSGQGVPVTEAFFGQGTRLTVV.

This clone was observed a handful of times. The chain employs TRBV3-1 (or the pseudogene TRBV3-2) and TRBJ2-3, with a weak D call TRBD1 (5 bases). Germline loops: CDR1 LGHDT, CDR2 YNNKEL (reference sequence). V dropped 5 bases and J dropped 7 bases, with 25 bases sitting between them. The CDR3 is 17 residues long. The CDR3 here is CASSTPSTGSQRNTQYF. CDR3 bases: TGTGCCAGCAGCACCCCCTCCACAGGATCCCAGCGAAATACGCAGTATTTT.

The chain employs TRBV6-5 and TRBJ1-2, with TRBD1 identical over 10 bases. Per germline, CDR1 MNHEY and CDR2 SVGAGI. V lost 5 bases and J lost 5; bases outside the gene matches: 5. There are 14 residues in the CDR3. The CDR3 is CASSRQGALYGYTF. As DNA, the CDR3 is TGTGCCAGCAGTCGACAGGGGGCTCTATATGGCTACACCTTC.

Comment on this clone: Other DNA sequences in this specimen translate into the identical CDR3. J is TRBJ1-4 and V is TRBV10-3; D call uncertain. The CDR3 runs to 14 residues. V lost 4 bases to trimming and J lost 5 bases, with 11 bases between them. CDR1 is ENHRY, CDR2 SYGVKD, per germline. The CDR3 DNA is TGTGCCATCAGTGGAGCAGGCACGAATGAAAAACTGTTTTTT. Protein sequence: CAISGAGTNEKLFF.

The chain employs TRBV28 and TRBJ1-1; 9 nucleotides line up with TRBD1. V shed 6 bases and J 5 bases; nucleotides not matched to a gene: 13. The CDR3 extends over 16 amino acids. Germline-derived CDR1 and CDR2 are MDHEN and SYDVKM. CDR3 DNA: TGTGCCAGCAGAGAAACCCAGGGACAGGGCCTGACTGAAGCTTTCTTT. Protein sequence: CASRETQGQGLTEAFF.

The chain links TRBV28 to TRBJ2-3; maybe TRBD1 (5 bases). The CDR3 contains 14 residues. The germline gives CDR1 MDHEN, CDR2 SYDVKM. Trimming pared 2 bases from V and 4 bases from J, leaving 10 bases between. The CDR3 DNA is TGTGCCAGCAGTTTAATGCAGGGTGCAGATACGCAGTATTTT. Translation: CASSLMQGADTQYF.

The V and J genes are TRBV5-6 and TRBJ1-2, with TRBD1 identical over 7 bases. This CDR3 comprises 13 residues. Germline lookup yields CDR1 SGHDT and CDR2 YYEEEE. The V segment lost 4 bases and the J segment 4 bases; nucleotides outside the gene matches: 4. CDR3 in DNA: TGTGCCAGCAGCCCCAACAGGGGCTATGGCTACACCTTC. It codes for CASSPNRGYGYTF.